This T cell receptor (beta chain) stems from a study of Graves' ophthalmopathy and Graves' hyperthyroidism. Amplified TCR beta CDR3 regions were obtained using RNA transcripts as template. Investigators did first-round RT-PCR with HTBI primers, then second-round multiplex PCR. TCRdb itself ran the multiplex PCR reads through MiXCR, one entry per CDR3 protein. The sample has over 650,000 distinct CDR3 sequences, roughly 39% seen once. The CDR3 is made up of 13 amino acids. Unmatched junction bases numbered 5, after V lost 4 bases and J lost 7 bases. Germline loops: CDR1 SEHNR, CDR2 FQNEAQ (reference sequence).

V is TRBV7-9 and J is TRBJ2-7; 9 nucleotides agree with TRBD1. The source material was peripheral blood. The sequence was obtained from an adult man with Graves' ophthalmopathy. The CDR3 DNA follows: TGTGCCAGCAGCTCAGGGACAGGGCTAGAGCAGTACTTC. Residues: CASSSGTGLEQYF. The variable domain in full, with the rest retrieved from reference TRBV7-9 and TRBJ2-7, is DTGVSQNPRHKITKRGQNVTFRCDPISEHNRLYWYRQTLGQGPEFLTYFQNEAQLEKSRLLSDRFSAERPKGSFSTLEIQRTEQGDSAMYLCASSSGTGLEQYFGPGTRLTVT.